A few counts support the clone carrying this T cell receptor beta chain. From the reads, TCRdb called clonotypes with MiXCR, one entry per CDR3 protein. The repertoire includes about 530,000 distinct CDR3 sequences, around a quarter of them detected once, and roughly 13% sits in the top ten. The data stem from a study of T cell repertoires in cytomegalovirus infection. Sequenced material: PBMCs. The receptor comes from a human donor in good health (CMV status not recorded). Some clones in this sample may be carry-over from other donors' samples.

The CDR3 coding sequence is TGTGCCAGCAGTGACCTTCGGGTCGAGGGAGGGTTCGAGACCCAGTACTTC. Translation gives CASSDLRVEGGFETQYF. The chain employs TRBV11-2 and TRBJ2-5; 7 positions match TRBD2. CDR3 length equals 17 residues. The V and J ends lost 6 bases and 5 bases, in that order; junction bases with no gene match: 18. Germline assignment: CDR1 SGHAT and CDR2 FQNNGV.